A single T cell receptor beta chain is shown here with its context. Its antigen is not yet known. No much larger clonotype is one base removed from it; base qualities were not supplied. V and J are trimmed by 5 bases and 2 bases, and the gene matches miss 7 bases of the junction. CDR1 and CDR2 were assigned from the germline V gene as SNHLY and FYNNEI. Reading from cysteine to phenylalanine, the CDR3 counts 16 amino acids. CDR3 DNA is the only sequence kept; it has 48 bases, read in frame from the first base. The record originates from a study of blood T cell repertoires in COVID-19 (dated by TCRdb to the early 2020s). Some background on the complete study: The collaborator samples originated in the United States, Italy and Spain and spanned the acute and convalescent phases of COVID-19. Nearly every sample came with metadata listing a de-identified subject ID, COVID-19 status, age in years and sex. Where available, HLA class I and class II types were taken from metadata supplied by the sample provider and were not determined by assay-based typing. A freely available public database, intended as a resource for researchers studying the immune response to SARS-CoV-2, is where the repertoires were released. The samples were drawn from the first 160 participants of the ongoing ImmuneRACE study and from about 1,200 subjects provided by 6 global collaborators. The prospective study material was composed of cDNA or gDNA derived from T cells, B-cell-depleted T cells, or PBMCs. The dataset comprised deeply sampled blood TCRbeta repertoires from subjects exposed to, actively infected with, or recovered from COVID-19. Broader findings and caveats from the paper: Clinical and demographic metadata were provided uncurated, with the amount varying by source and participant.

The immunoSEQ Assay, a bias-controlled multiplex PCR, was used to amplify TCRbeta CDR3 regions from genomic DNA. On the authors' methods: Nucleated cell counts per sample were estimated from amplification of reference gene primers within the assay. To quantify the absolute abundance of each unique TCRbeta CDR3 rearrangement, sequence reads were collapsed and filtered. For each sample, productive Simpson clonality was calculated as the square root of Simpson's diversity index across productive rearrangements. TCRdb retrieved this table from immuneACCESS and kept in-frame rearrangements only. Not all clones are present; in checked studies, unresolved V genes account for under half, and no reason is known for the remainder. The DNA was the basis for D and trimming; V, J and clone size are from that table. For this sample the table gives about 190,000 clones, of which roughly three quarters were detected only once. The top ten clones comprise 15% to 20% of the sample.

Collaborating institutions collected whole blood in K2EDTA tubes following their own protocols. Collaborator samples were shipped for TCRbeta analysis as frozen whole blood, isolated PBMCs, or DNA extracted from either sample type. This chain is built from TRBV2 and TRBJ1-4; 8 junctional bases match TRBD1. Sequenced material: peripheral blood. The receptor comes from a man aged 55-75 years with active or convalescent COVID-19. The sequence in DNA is TGTGCCAGCAGTTTCGTGCCAGGGGGCACTAATGAAAAACTGTTTTTT. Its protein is CASSFVPGGTNEKLFF.